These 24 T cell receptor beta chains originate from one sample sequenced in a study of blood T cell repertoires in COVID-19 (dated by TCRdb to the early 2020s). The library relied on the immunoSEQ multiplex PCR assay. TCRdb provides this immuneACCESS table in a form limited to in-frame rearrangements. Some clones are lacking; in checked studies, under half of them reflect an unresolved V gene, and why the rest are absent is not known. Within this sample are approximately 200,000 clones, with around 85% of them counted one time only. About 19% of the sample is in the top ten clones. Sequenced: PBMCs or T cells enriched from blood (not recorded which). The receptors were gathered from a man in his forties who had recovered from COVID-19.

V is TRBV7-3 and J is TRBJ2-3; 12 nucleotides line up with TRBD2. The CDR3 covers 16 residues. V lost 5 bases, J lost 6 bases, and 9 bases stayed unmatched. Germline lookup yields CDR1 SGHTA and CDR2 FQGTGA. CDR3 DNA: TGTGCCAGCAGCCTGGCCCTAGCGGGAGGGGTGGATACGCAGTATTTT. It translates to CASSLALAGGVDTQYF.

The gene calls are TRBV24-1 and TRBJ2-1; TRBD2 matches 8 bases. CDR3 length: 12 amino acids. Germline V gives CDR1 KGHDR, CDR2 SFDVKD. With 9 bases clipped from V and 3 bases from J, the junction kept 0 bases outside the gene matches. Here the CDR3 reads CATAGGYNEQFF. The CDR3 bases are TGTGCCACCGCGGGGGGCTACAATGAGCAGTTCTTC.

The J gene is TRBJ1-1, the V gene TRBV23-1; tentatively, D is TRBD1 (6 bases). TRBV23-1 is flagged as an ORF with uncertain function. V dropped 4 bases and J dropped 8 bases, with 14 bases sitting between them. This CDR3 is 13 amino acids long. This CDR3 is CASSPKDSYEAFF. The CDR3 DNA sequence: TGCGCCAGCAGTCCCAAGGACAGTTACGAAGCTTTCTTT.

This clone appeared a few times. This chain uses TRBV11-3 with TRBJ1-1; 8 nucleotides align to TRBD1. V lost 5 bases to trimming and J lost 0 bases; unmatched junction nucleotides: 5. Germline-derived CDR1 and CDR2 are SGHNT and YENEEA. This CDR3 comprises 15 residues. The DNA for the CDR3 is TGTGCCAGCAGCCAGAACAGGGGGATGAACACTGAAGCTTTCTTT. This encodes CASSQNRGMNTEAFF.

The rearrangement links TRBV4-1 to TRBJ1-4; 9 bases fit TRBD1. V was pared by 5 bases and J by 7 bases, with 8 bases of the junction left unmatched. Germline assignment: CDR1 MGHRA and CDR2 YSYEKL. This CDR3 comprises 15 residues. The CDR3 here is CASSKPGQGFEKLFF. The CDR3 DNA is TGCGCCAGCAGCAAACCGGGACAGGGATTTGAAAAACTGTTTTTT.

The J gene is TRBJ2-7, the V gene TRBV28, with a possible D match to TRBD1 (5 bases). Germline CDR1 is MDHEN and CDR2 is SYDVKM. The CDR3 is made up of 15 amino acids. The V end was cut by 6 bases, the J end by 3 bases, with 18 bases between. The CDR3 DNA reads TGTGCCAGCAGGTCCCGCCTTGGGCAGGGCTACGAGCAGTACTTC. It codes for CASRSRLGQGYEQYF. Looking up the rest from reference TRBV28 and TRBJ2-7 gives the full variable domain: DVKVTQSSRYLVKRTGEKVFLECVQDMDHENMFWYRQDPGLGLRLIYFSYDVKMKEKGDIPEGYSVSREKKERFSLILESASTNQTSMYLCASRSRLGQGYEQYFGPGTRLTVT.

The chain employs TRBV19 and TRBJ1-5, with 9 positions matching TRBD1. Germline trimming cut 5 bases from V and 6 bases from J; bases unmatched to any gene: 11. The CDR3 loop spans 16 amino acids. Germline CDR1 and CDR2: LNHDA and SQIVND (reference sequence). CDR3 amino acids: CASSAGQGTGSQPQHF. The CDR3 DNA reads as TGTGCCAGTAGTGCAGGGCAGGGGACAGGGAGTCAGCCCCAGCATTTT. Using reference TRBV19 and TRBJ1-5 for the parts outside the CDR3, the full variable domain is DGGITQSPKYLFRKEGQNVTLSCEQNLNHDAMYWYRQDPGQGLRLIYYSQIVNDFQKGDIAEGYSVSREKKESFPLTVTSAQKNPTAFYLCASSAGQGTGSQPQHFGDGTRLSIL.

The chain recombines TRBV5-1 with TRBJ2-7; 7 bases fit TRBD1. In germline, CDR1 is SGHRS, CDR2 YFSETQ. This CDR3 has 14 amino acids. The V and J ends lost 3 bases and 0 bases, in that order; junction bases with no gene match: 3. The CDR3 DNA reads TGCGCCAGCAGCTGGGGACAGTCCTCCTACGAGCAGTACTTC. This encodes CASSWGQSSYEQYF.

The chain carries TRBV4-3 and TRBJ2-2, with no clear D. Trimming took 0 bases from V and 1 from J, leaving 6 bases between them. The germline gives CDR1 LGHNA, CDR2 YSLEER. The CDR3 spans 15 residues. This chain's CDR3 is CASSQDRWNTGELFF. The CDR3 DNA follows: TGCGCCAGCAGCCAAGATCGTTGGAACACCGGGGAGCTGTTTTTT.

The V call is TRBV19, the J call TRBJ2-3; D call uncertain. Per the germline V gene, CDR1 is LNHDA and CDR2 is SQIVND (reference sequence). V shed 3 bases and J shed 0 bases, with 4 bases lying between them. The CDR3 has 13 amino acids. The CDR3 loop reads CASSIPSTDTQYF. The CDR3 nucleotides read TGTGCCAGTAGTATCCCTAGCACAGATACGCAGTATTTT.

CDR3 coding DNA: TGCGCCAGCAGCCAAGCAAGCGGGTATCAGCCCCAGCATTTT. Translation: CASSQASGYQPQHF. This chain links TRBV4-1 with TRBJ1-5; D is ambiguous. Germline V gene lookup returns CDR1 MGHRA and CDR2 YSYEKL. The CDR3 loop spans 14 amino acids. Trimming removed 1 base at V and 5 bases at J, with 9 bases between.

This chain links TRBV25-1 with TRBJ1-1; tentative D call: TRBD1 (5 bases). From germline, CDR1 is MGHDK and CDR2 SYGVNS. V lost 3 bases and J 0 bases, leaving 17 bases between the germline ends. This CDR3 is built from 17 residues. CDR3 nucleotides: TGTGCCAGCAGTGATGGCCCCGGGGGGGGGATGAACACTGAAGCTTTCTTT. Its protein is CASSDGPGGGMNTEAFF.

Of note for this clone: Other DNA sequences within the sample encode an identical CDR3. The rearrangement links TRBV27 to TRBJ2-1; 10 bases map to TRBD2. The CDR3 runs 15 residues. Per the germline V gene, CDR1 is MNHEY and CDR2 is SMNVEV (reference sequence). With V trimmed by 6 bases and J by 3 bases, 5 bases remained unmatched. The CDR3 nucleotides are TGTGCCAGCAGCTCTCGGACTAGCGGCTACAATGAGCAGTTCTTC. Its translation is CASSSRTSGYNEQFF.

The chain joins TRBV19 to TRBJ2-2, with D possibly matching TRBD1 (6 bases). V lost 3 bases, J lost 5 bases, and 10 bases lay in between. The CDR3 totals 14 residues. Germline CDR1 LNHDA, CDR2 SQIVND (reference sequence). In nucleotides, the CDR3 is TGTGCCAGTAGTATCGACAGGCCGACCGGGGAGCTGTTTTTT. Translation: CASSIDRPTGELFF.

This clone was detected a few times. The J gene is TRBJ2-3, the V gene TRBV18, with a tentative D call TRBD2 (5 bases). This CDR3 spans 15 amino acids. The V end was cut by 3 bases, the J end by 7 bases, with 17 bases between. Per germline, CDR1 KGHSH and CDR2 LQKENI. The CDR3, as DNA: TGTGCCAGCTCACCGTCCTCAGGCACGGGAAATACGCAGTATTTT. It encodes CASSPSSGTGNTQYF.

CDR3 DNA sequence: TGCGCCAGCAGCCAAGACAGGGTCGATGGCTACACCTTC. As protein: CASSQDRVDGYTF. J is TRBJ1-2 and V is TRBV5-1, with 7 bases lining up with TRBD1. Germline V gives CDR1 SGHRS, CDR2 YFSETQ. There are 13 residues in the CDR3. J was trimmed by 6 bases and V by 4 bases; bases with no gene match: 6.

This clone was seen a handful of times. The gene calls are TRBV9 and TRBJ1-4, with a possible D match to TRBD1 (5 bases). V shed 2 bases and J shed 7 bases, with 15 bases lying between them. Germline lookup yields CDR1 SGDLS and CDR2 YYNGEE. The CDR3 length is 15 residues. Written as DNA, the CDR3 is TGTGCCAGCAGCGTGGGGCTCTCGGGAGGTGAAAAACTGTTTTTT. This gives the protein CASSVGLSGGEKLFF.

CDR3 nucleotide sequence: TGTGCCAGCAGACGAGTGACAGGGGGCGCGTATGGCTACACCTTC. Protein: CASRRVTGGAYGYTF. This chain connects TRBV27 to TRBJ1-2; TRBD1 aligns across 10 bases. The CDR3 length is 15 residues. Germline V lookup: CDR1 MNHEY, CDR2 SMNVEV (reference sequence). V shed 6 bases, J shed 5 bases, and the junction held 9 bases outside the gene matches.

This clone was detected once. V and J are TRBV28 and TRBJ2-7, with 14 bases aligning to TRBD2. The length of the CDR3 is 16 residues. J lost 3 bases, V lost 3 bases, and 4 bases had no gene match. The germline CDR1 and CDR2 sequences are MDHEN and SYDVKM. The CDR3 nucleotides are TGTGCCAGCAGTTTTAGACTAGCGGGAGGGAACTACGAGCAGTACTTC. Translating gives CASSFRLAGGNYEQYF.

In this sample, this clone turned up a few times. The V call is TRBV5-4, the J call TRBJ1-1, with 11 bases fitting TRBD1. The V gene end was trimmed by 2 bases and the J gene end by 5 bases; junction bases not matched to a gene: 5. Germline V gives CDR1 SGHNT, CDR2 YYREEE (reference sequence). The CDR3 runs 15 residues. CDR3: CASSFRTGGGTEAFF. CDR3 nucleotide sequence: TGTGCCAGCAGCTTTCGGACAGGGGGCGGTACTGAAGCTTTCTTT. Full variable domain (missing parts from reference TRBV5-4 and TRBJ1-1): ETGVTQSPTHLIKTRGQQVTLRCSSQSGHNTVSWYQQALGQGPQFIFQYYREEENGRGNFPPRFSGLQFPNYSSELNVNALELDDSALYLCASSFRTGGGTEAFFGQGTRLTVV.

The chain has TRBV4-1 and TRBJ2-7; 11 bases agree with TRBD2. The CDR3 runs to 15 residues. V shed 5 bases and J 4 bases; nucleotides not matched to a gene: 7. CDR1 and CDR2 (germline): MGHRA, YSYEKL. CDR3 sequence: CASSSPGLADYEQYF. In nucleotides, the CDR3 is TGCGCCAGCAGCTCACCGGGACTAGCGGATTACGAGCAGTACTTC.

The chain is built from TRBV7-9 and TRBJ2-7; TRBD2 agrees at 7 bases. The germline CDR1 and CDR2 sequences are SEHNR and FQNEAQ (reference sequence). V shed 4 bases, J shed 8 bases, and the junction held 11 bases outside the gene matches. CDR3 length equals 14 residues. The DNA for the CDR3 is TGTGCCAGCAGCTCCGAGGGGAGGGTACTGAAGCAGTACTTC. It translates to CASSSEGRVLKQYF.

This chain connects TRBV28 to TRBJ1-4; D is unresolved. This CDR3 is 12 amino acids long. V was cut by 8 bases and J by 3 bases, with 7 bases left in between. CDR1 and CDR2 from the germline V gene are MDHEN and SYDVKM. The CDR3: CASGLANEKLFF. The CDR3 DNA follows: TGTGCCAGCGGGCTGGCTAATGAAAAACTGTTTTTT.

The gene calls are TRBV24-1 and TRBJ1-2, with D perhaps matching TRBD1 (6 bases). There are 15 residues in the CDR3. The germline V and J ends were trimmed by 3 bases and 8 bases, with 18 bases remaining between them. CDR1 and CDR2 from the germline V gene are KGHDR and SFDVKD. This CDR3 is CATSDPGTRGGGYTF. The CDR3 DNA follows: TGTGCCACCAGTGATCCCGGAACCAGGGGTGGAGGCTACACCTTC.